Below, one TCR beta chain is given with its context. This sample was taken from a study of blood T cell repertoires in COVID-19. Turning to the study itself: The cDNA or gDNA used as material had been derived from T cells, B-cell-depleted T cells, or PBMCs.

The CDR3 has 14 amino acids. V lost 5 bases and J lost 4, with 12 bases in between. CDR1 is SGHAT, CDR2 FQNNGV, per germline. Assay: immunoSEQ multiplex PCR; the TCRdb copy retains only in-frame clones and omits some. The sample holds some 150,000 clones, more than 80% seen once. The specimen was peripheral blood. The chain links TRBV11-2 to TRBJ1-3, with D possibly TRBD1 on 6 matching bases. This TCR derives from a woman aged 55-70 years with active COVID-19. CDR3 sequence: CASSPDSKGNTIYF. In DNA form, the CDR3 reads TGTGCCAGCAGCCCGGACAGCAAAGGAAACACCATATATTTT.